This T cell receptor beta chain was captured by sequencing in a study of graft-versus-host responses after intestinal transplantation. At the level of the study: The study gave all recipients anti-thymocyte globulin induction, then tacrolimus and steroids for 2 to 3 years.

The germline V gene encodes CDR1 MDHEN and CDR2 SYDVKM. V dropped 2 bases and J dropped 5; count of bases not matched to a gene: 0. CDR3 size: 14 residues. Clones were sequenced by immunoSEQ multiplex PCR, and TCRdb holds only the in-frame ones, with some missing. The sample lists under 80,000 clones; over 80% were seen once. A note on this clone: What it recognizes is unknown.

Study-level findings and limits: Early post-transplant HvG declines showed an association with peak circulating GvH clone levels. GvH clonotypes were identified within recipient marrow, with a subset emerging first in ileum or blood. Individuals carrying graft-donor T cell macrochimerism showed high graft-versus-host to host-versus-graft clonal ratios in allografts.

This clonotype originated in a human patient who received an intestinal transplant, so some T cells may come from the graft donor. Material: PBMCs, obtained 98 days after intestinal transplantation. The V gene is TRBV28, the J gene TRBJ2-3; TRBD2 aligns across 11 bases. The CDR3 sequence is CASSLGLAGDTQYF. The CDR3, as DNA: TGTGCCAGCAGTTTAGGACTAGCGGGAGATACGCAGTATTTT.